Following are 2 T cell receptor beta chains from one sample sequenced in a study of blood T cell repertoires in COVID-19. Measured with immunoSEQ multiplex PCR; TCRdb has only the in-frame clones, and not every one. This table holds some 80,000 clones, almost 90% found once. Specimen: peripheral blood. The receptors originated from a human donor in a cohort sampled during active COVID-19.

This chain joins TRBV27 and TRBJ2-2; D possibly corresponds to TRBD1 (6 bases). V lost 6 bases, J lost 5 bases, and 16 bases lay in between. In germline, CDR1 is MNHEY, CDR2 SMNVEV (reference sequence). The CDR3 runs 15 residues. CDR3 region: CASSTYREWTGELFF. CDR3 coding DNA: TGTGCCAGCAGCACATACAGGGAGTGGACCGGGGAGCTGTTTTTT.

V gene TRBV5-1 combines with J gene TRBJ1-2; D remains ambiguous. The CDR3 is 11 residues long. Per germline, CDR1 SGHRS and CDR2 YFSETQ. The ends were cut back, 5 bases at V and 2 bases at J, with 4 bases in the middle. CDR3 amino acids: CASRLNYGYTF. CDR3 sequence (DNA): TGCGCCAGCAGGTTAAACTATGGCTACACCTTC.